The sequence of this T cell receptor (beta chain) was determined in a study of monozygotic twins with inflammatory bowel disease. Overall study findings and caveats: Twins classed as concordant or discordant showed no difference in repertoire similarity, possibly from limited power. None of the different T cell subtypes could be distinguished from one another. Versus healthy twins, IBD patients showed fewer clonotypes shared with others, especially with disease activity.

CDR3 size: 14 residues. The germline gives CDR1 SEHNR, CDR2 FQNEAQ (reference sequence). In regard to this clonotype: Antigen: not known.

TCRdb reprocessed the 5' RACE reads; each CDR3 protein has one entry and no DNA is given. This table holds 400,000 to 500,000 distinct CDR3 sequences. The chain uses TRBV7-9 and TRBJ1-3; checking the TCRdb D call of TRBD1 is not possible without DNA. Sequenced sample: blood. This clonotype originated in a human donor with ulcerative colitis or Crohn's disease, or a healthy co-twin of an affected twin (not recorded which). The CDR3 reads CASSPGAAGNTIYF.